The clone carrying this TCR beta chain has a handful of counts. These data belong to a study of identical twins. TCRdb redid the calling of the 5' RACE reads with MiXCR, one entry per CDR3 protein. Of 700,000 or so distinct CDR3 sequences listed, about 20% are singletons. The sample was also linked to a second study, of T cells expressing NK-cell markers.

This clonotype was obtained from a woman younger than 35 in good health. The material sequenced was PBMCs.

In DNA, the CDR3 is TGTGCCAGCAGGGTAGCGGGGGGGGCCCGGGAAACAGATACGCAGTATTTT. Encoded protein: CASRVAGGARETDTQYF. The chain is built from TRBV12-3 or TRBV12-4 and TRBJ2-3; 11 nucleotides align to TRBD2. CDR3 length: 17 residues. The J segment lost 3 bases and the V segment lost 6 bases, leaving 11 bases of the junction unmatched.